These T cell receptor beta chains were read from a single sample in a study of blood T cell repertoires in COVID-19. Generated by immunoSEQ multiplex PCR, the TCRdb table keeps only in-frame clones and is missing some. The sample includes 95,000 to 100,000 clones, roughly 79% of them seen just once. Sequenced: peripheral blood. These receptors came from a man aged 65 to 85 with acute or convalescent COVID-19. The CDR3 runs from the conserved cysteine through the conserved F or W. D genes are given only for firm matches. A clone size is listed for some rows: how often the clone was seen (once, few, many), or a class if it is expanded.

v_gene	d_gene	abundance	len	j_gene	CDR3aa	CDR3nt
TRBV9	NA	NA	15	TRBJ2-3	CASNLLDSGTDTQYF	TGTGCCAGCAACCTACTAGACTCGGGCACAGATACGCAGTATTTT
TRBV6-5	TRBD1	few	13	TRBJ1-2	CATSGGENYGYTF	TGTGCCACCTCAGGGGGCGAAAACTATGGCTACACCTTC
TRBV6-6	NA	few	13	TRBJ2-2	CASSYANPGELFF	TGTGCCAGCAGTTACGCGAACCCCGGGGAGCTGTTTTTT
TRBV7-9	NA	NA	14	TRBJ1-2	CASRRPGKYYGYTF	TGTGCCAGCAGGAGGCCGGGGAAATACTATGGCTACACCTTC
TRBV5-4	NA	NA	16	TRBJ1-1	CASSAMKGVKDTEAFF	TGTGCCAGCAGCGCCATGAAGGGGGTGAAGGACACTGAAGCTTTCTTT
TRBV7-3	TRBD2	NA	16	TRBJ2-1	CASSLIAGGPANEQFF	TGTGCCAGCAGCTTGATAGCGGGGGGGCCCGCGAATGAGCAGTTCTTC
TRBV30	NA	NA	14	TRBJ2-1	CAWEEGLQYNEQFF	TGTGCCTGGGAAGAAGGACTACAGTACAATGAGCAGTTCTTC
TRBV7-9	NA	NA	16	TRBJ1-1	CASSSRHMGLNTEAFF	TGTGCCAGCAGCTCGAGACACATGGGGCTGAACACTGAAGCTTTCTTT
TRBV25-1	TRBD1	NA	15	TRBJ1-2	CASTPGTGGAYGYTF	TGTGCCAGCACCCCCGGGACAGGGGGTGCCTATGGCTACACCTTC
TRBV13	NA	once	12	TRBJ1-2	CASSLGSLGYTF	TGTGCCAGCAGTTTAGGGAGCCTTGGCTACACCTTC
TRBV9	TRBD1	NA	15	TRBJ1-6	CASSVEGQGTSPLHF	TGTGCCAGCAGCGTAGAGGGACAGGGGACTTCACCCCTCCACTTT
TRBV18	TRBD2	NA	15	TRBJ2-1	CASSPGAGAYNEQFF	TGTGCCAGCTCACCTGGAGCGGGAGCTTACAATGAGCAGTTCTTC
TRBV21-1	NA	NA	15	TRBJ1-1	CASSPGREDRDEAFF	TGTGCCAGCAGCCCCGGGAGGGAGGATCGTGATGAAGCTTTCTTT
TRBV30	TRBD1	few	16	TRBJ1-2	CAWTLSEGQPLNGYTF	TGTGCCTGGACCTTGTCCGAGGGACAGCCTCTCAATGGCTACACCTTC
TRBV18	NA	NA	15	TRBJ1-1	CASSPETGMNTEAFF	TGTGCCAGCTCACCTGAAACAGGGATGAACACTGAAGCTTTCTTT
TRBV19	NA	NA	15	TRBJ2-1	CASSLSSSGAAEQFF	TGTGCCAGTAGTTTATCATCCTCAGGGGCCGCTGAGCAGTTCTTC